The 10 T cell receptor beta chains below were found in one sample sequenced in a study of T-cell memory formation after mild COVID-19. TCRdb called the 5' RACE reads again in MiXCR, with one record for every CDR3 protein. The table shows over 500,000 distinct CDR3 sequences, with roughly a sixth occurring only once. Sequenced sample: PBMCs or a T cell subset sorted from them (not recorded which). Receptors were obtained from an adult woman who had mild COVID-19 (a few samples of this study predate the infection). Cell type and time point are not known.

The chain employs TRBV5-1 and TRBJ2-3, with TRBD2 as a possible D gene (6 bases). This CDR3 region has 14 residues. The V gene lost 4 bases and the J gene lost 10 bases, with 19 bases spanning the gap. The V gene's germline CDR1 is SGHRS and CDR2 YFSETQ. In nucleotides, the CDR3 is TGCGCCAGCAGCCCCGCGGAGGGTGCTATCGCGCAGTATTTT. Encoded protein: CASSPAEGAIAQYF.

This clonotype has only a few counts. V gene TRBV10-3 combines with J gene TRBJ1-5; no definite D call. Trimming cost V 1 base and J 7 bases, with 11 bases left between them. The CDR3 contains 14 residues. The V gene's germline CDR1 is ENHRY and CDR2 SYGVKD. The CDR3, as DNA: TGTGCCATCAGTGAGTTTGAGGGTTCCCAGCCCCAGCATTTT. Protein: CAISEFEGSQPQHF.

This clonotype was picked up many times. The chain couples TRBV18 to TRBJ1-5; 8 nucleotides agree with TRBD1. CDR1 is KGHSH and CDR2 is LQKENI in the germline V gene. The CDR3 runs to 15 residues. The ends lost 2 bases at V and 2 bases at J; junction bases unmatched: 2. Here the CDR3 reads CASSPADRGNQPQHF. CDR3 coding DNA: TGTGCCAGCTCACCAGCGGACAGGGGCAATCAGCCCCAGCATTTT.

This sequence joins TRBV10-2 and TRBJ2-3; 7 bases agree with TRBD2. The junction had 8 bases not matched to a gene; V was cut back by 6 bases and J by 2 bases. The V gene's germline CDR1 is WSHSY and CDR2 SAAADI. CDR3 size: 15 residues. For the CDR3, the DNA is TGCGCCAGCAGGAAACTAGCGACCGTCACAGATACGCAGTATTTT. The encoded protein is CASRKLATVTDTQYF.

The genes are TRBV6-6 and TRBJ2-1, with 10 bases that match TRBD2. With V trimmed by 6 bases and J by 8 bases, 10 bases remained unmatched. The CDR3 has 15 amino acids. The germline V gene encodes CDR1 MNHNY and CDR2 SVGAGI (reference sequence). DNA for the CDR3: TGTGCCAGCAGACCAACTAGCGGGAAGATCGATGAGCAGTTCTTC. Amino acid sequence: CASRPTSGKIDEQFF.

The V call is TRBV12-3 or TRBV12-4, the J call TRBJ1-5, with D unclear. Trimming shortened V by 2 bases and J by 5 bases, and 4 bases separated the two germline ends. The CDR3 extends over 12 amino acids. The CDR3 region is CASSLTDQPQHF. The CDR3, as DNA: TGTGCCAGCAGTTTAACGGATCAGCCCCAGCATTTT.

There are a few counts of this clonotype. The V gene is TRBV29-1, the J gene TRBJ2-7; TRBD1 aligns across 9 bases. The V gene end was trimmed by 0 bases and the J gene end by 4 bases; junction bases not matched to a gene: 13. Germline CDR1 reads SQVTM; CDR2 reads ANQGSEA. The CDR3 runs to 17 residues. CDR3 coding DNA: TGCAGCGTTGAAGATTTTGTAGGGACAGGGTCCCCTTACGAGCAGTACTTC. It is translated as CSVEDFVGTGSPYEQYF.

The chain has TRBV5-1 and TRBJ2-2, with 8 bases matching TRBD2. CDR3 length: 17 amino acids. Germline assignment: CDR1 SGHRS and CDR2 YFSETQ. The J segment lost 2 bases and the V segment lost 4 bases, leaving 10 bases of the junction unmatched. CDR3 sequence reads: CASSGMGAGVNTGELFF. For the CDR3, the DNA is TGCGCCAGCAGCGGAATGGGAGCGGGAGTAAACACCGGGGAGCTGTTTTTT. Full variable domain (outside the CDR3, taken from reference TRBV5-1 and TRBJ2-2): KAGVTQTPRYLIKTRGQQVTLSCSPISGHRSVSWYQQTPGQGLQFLFEYFSETQRNKGNFPGRFSGRQFSNSRSEMNVSTLELGDSALYLCASSGMGAGVNTGELFFGEGSRLTVL.

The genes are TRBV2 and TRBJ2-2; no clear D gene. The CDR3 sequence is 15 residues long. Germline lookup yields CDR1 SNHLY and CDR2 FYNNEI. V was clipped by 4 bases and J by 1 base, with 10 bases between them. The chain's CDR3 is CASSVAGLNTGELFF. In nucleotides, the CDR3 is TGTGCCAGCAGTGTTGCAGGCCTGAACACCGGGGAGCTGTTTTTT.

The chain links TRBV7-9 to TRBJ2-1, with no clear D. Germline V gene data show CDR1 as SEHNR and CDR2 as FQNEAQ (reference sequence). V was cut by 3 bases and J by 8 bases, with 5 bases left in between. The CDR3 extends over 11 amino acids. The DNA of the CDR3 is TGTGCCAGCAGCTTTTACGATGAGCAGTTCTTC. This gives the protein CASSFYDEQFF.